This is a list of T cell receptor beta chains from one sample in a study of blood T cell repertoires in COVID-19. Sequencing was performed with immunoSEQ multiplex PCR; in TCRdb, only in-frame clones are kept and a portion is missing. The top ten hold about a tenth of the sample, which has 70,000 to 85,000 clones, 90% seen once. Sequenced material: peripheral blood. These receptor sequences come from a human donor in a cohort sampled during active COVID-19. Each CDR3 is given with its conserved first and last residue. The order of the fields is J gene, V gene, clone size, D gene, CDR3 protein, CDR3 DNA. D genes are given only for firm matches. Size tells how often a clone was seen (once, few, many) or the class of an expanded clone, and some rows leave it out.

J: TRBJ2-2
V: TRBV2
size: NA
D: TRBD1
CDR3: CASYSSGGQGLRNTGELFF
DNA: TGTGCCAGCTACTCCTCCGGGGGACAGGGTTTGAGGAACACCGGGGAGCTGTTTTTT

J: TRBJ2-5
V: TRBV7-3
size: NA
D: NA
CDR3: CASSTGSGETQYF
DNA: TGTGCCAGCAGCACGGGGTCCGGGGAGACCCAGTACTTC

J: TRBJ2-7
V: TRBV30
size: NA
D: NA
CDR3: CAWSDLRLVTYEQYF
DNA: TGTGCCTGGAGCGATCTTCGACTGGTCACCTACGAGCAGTACTTC

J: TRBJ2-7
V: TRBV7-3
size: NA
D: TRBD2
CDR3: CASSSSTSGYYEQYF
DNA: TGTGCCAGCAGCTCGTCGACTAGCGGCTACTACGAGCAGTACTTC

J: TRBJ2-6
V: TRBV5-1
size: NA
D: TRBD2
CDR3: CASSKTGTSGTGANVLTF
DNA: TGCGCCAGCAGCAAAACCGGGACTAGCGGGACCGGGGCCAACGTCCTGACTTTC

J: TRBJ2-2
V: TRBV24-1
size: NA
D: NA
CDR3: CATSLETGELFF
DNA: TGTGCCACCAGTCTGGAGACCGGGGAGCTGTTTTTT

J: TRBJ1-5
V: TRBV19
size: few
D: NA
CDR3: CASSESGGGNQPQHF
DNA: TGTGCCAGTAGCGAAAGCGGGGGGGGCAATCAGCCCCAGCATTTT

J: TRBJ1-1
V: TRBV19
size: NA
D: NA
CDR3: CASSITVNTEAFF
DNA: TGTGCCAGTAGTATAACGGTAAACACTGAAGCTTTCTTT

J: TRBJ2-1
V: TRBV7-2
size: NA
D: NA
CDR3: CASSLVGATLNEQFF
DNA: TGTGCCAGCAGCTTAGTGGGCGCCACCCTAAATGAGCAGTTCTTC

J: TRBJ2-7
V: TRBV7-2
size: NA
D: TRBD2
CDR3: CASSLSGSGSYYEQYF
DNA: TGTGCCAGCAGCCTAAGTGGTAGCGGGAGTTACTACGAGCAGTACTTC

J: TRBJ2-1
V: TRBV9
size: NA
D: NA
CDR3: CASSGVSGNEQFF
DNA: TGTGCCAGCAGCGGTGTGTCGGGCAATGAGCAGTTCTTC

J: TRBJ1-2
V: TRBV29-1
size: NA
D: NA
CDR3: CSVGSAVYGYTF
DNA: TGCAGCGTTGGCTCCGCAGTCTATGGCTACACCTTC

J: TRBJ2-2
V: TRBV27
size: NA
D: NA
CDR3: CASSSRGTAGHTGELFF
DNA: TGTGCCAGCAGTTCCCGCGGGACCGCCGGTCACACCGGGGAGCTGTTTTTT

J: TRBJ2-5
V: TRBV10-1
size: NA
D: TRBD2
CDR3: CASSDTGTSGLETQYF
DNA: TGCGCCAGCAGCGACACCGGGACTAGCGGCTTAGAGACCCAGTACTTC

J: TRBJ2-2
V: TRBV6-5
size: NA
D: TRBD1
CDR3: CASRSGTGVTGELFF
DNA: TGTGCCAGCAGGTCCGGGACAGGGGTTACCGGGGAGCTGTTTTTT

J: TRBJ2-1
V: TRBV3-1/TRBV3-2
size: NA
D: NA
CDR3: CASSRDGSSYNEQFF
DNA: TGTGCCAGCAGCCGCGACGGGAGCTCCTACAATGAGCAGTTCTTC

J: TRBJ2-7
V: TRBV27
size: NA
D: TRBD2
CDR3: CASSRGLAGVEQYF
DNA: TGTGCCAGCAGTAGGGGACTAGCGGGAGTCGAGCAGTACTTC

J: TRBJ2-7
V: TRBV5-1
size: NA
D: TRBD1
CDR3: CASSKGQGIHEQYF
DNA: TGCGCCAGCAGCAAGGGACAGGGTATCCACGAGCAGTACTTC

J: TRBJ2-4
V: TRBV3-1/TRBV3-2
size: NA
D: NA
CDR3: CASSQGAGLVSIQYF
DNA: TGTGCCAGCAGCCAAGGAGCGGGTCTGGTCAGCATTCAGTACTTC

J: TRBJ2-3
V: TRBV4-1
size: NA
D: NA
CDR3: CASSQGAGQRGGDTQYF
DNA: TGCGCCAGCAGCCAAGGGGCGGGACAGCGCGGAGGTGATACGCAGTATTTT

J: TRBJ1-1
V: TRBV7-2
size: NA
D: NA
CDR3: CASSLVRNMNTEAFF
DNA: TGTGCCAGCAGCTTAGTGCGGAACATGAACACTGAAGCTTTCTTT

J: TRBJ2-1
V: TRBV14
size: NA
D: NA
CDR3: CASSQSRGEQFF
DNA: TGTGCCAGCAGCCAGAGCCGGGGGGAGCAGTTCTTC

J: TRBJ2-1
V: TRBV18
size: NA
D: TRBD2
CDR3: CASSPSRREGLNEQFF
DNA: TGTGCCAGCTCACCGTCGCGGCGGGAGGGCCTCAATGAGCAGTTCTTC

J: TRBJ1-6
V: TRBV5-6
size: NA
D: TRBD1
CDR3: CASSSGTGFVSPLHF
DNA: TGTGCCAGCAGCTCCGGGACAGGGTTCGTGTCACCCCTCCACTTT

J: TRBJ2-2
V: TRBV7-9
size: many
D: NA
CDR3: CAIDTGELFF
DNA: TGTGCCATCGACACCGGGGAGCTGTTTTTT

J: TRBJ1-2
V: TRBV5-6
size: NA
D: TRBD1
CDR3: CASSLRQGYGYTF
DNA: TGTGCCAGCAGCTTGAGACAGGGCTATGGCTACACCTTC

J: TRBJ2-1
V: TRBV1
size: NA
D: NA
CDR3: CTSSRVGTSGVSSYNEQFF
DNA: TGCACCAGCAGCCGAGTAGGGACTAGCGGGGTTAGCTCCTACAATGAGCAGTTCTTC

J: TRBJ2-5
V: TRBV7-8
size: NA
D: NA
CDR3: CASSLARGLQETQYF
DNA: TGTGCCAGCAGCTTAGCGCGGGGGCTACAAGAGACCCAGTACTTC

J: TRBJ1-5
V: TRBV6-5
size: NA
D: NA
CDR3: CASRDSYSNQPQHF
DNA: TGTGCCAGCAGAGACAGTTATAGCAATCAGCCCCAGCATTTT

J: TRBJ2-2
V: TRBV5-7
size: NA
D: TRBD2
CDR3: CASSFGLEFGELFF
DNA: TGTGCCAGCAGCTTTGGACTAGAGTTCGGGGAGCTGTTTTTT

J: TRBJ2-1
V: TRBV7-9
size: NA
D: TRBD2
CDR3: CASSPRTSGYNEQFF
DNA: TGTGCCAGCAGCCCGAGGACTAGCGGGTACAATGAGCAGTTCTTC

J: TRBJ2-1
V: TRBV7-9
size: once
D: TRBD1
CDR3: CASSSHPDRGINEQFF
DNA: TGTGCCAGCAGTTCACATCCGGACAGGGGGATCAACGAGCAGTTCTTC

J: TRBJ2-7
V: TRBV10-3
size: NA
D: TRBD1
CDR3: CAISESTRGRGRGHEQYF
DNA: TGTGCCATCAGTGAGTCGACCAGGGGGCGAGGACGGGGCCACGAGCAGTACTTC

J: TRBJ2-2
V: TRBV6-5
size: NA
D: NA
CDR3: CASNGRATGELFF
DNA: TGTGCCAGCAATGGCAGGGCTACCGGGGAGCTGTTTTTT

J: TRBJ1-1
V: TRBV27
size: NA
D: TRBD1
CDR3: CASSLDRGTEAFF
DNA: TGTGCCAGCAGTTTAGACAGGGGAACTGAAGCTTTCTTT

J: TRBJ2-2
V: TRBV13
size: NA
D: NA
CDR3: CASSLFSGTGELFF
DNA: TGTGCCAGCAGCTTGTTCTCGGGCACCGGGGAGCTGTTTTTT

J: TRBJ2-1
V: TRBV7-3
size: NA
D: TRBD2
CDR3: CATKGTSAYNEQFF
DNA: TGTGCCACCAAAGGGACTAGCGCCTACAATGAGCAGTTCTTC

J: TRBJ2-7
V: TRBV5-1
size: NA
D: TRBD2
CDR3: CASSLAGGSLGVYEQYF
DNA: TGCGCCAGCAGCTTAGCGGGAGGGTCGCTTGGGGTCTACGAGCAGTACTTC

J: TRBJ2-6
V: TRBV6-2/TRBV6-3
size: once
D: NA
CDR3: CASSPIQGPSGANVLTF
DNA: TGTGCCAGCAGCCCCATCCAGGGCCCCTCTGGGGCCAACGTCCTGACTTTC

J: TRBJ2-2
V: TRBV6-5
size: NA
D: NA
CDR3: CATQTNTGELFF
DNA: TGTGCCACCCAAACAAACACCGGGGAGCTGTTTTTT

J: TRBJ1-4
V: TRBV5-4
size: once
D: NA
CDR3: CASSLGQATNEKLFF
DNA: TGTGCCAGCAGCTTGGGACAGGCAACTAATGAAAAACTGTTTTTT

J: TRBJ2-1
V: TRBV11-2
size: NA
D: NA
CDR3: CASAGIRRLVHEQFF
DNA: TGTGCCAGCGCTGGAATTCGGAGACTGGTGCATGAGCAGTTCTTC

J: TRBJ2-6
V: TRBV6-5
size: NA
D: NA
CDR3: CASRSRRANVLTF
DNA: TGTGCCAGCAGATCCAGGCGGGCCAACGTCCTGACTTTC

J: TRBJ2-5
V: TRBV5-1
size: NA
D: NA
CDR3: CASSLVIKEETQYF
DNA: TGCGCCAGCAGCTTGGTGATAAAGGAGGAGACCCAGTACTTC

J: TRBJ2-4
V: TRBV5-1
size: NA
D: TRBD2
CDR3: CASSPRVAGGKNIQYF
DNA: TGCGCCAGCAGCCCCCGGGTAGCGGGGGGGAAAAACATTCAGTACTTC

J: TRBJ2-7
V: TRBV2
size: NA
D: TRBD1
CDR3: CASRLYPGGEQYF
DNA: TGTGCCAGCAGGCTCTACCCAGGGGGCGAGCAGTACTTC

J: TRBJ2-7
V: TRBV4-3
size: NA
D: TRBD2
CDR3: CASSQDLARGLGTSLYAYEQYF
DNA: TGCGCCAGCAGCCAAGATTTGGCGCGCGGGTTAGGGACTAGCCTCTATGCCTACGAGCAGTACTTC

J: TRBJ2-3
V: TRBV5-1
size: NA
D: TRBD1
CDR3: CASSAPATGGLDTQYF
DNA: TGCGCCAGCAGCGCACCAGCCACAGGGGGCTTGGATACGCAGTATTTT

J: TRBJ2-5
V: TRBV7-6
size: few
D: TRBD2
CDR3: CASSPRRQREGPETQYF
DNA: TGTGCCAGCAGCCCGCGGAGGCAGCGGGAGGGCCCGGAGACCCAGTACTTC

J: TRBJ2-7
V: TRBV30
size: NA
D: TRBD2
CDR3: CAWSVHGGRIDF
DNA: TGTGCCTGGAGTGTACACGGGGGGAGGATCGACTTC

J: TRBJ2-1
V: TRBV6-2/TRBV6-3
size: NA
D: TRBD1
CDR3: CASSPPGQPNEQFF
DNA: TGTGCCAGCAGCCCTCCGGGACAGCCTAATGAGCAGTTCTTC

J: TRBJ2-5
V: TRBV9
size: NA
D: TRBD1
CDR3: CASSSQQGIETQYF
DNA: TGTGCCAGCAGCTCACAACAGGGGATCGAGACCCAGTACTTC

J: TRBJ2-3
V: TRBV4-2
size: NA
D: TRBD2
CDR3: CASSQAGPGGATDTQYF
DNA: TGTGCCAGCAGCCAAGCGGGTCCGGGGGGAGCCACAGATACGCAGTATTTT